This note documents a single TCR beta chain sequence. Its antigen remains undetermined. Per-base qualities were not stored, and no clone one base away is much larger. This sample was included in a study of blood T cell repertoires in COVID-19 (dated by TCRdb to between 2020 and 2021). Background on the whole study: Samples from collaborators originated in the United States, Italy and Spain and spanned both the acute and convalescent phases of COVID-19. A freely available public database, intended as a resource for researchers studying the immune response to SARS-CoV-2, is where the repertoires were released. The dataset comprised deeply sampled blood TCRbeta repertoires from subjects exposed to, actively infected with, or recovered from COVID-19. Samples came from the ongoing ImmuneRACE study (first 160 participants) plus 1,254 subjects from 6 global collaborators. The prospective study material was composed of cDNA or gDNA derived from T cells, B-cell-depleted T cells, or PBMCs. HLA class I and class II types, where available, came from metadata supplied by the sample provider rather than from assay-based typing. Sample metadata almost always included a de-identified subject ID, COVID-19 status, age in years and sex.

Whole blood was collected in K2EDTA tubes by collaborating institutions according to the institutions' own protocols. For TCRbeta analysis, collaborator samples were shipped as frozen whole blood, as isolated PBMCs, or as DNA extracted from either sample type. The CDR3, cysteine through phenylalanine, is 16 amino acids long. Only CDR3 DNA is held: 48 bases, read in frame from base 1. After removal of 2 bases from V and 4 bases from J, the junction retains 9 bases not matched to a gene. For CDR1 and CDR2, the germline V gene (reference sequence) lists MNHEY and SMNVEV. TCRbeta CDR3 regions were amplified from genomic DNA by means of the immunoSEQ Assay, a bias-controlled multiplex PCR. The study's processing was this. Nucleated cell counts per sample were estimated from amplification of reference gene primers within the assay. To quantify the absolute abundance of each unique TCRbeta CDR3 rearrangement, sequence reads were collapsed and filtered. For each sample, productive Simpson clonality was calculated as the square root of Simpson's diversity index across productive rearrangements. The table comes from immuneACCESS by way of TCRdb, which keeps in-frame sequences with V and J called. Part of the clones is missing from these tables; in studies checked, under half for an unresolved V gene and the rest for unknown reasons. The DNA was the basis for D and trimming; V, J and clone size are from that table. Within this sample are a few hundred thousand clones, with 87% of them counted one time only. The ten largest clonotypes hold roughly 2.3% of the sample.

Here is what the overall study found, with its caveats: The quantity of clinical and demographic metadata differed by source and by participant and was supplied without curation.

Sequencing was done on a sample of peripheral blood. The sequence derives from a man between 18 and 29 years old with active or convalescent COVID-19. Here the chain combines TRBV27 and TRBJ1-1, and TRBD1 matches 8 of the central bases. The sequenced DNA: TGTGCCAGCAGTTTACGGACAGGGAATTTGGGCACTGAAGCTTTCTTT. Its product reads: CASSLRTGNLGTEAFF.